These 5 T cell receptor beta chains originate from one sample sequenced in a study of monozygotic twins with inflammatory bowel disease. TCRdb re-called the 5' RACE reads; one entry per CDR3 protein, DNA not given. Here the sample table reports some 300,000 distinct CDR3 sequences. The sample consisted of blood. The source is a human donor with ulcerative colitis or Crohn's disease, or a healthy co-twin of an affected twin (not recorded which).

The chain employs TRBV12-3 or TRBV12-4 and TRBJ2-3; TCRdb's D call, TRBD2, is unchecked because there is no DNA. CDR3 length: 19 amino acids. CDR3 sequence: CASSLWGLAGGQVTDTQYF.

The rearrangement links TRBV7-8 to TRBJ2-1; TCRdb outputs TRBD2, but without DNA this stays unchecked. The CDR3 loop spans 14 amino acids. Germline V CDR1 and CDR2: SGHVS, FQNEAQ. CDR3 protein: CASSPGGFYNEQFF. The whole variable domain, filled in from reference TRBV7-8 and TRBJ2-1, reads GAGVSQSPRYKVAKRGQDVALRCDPISGHVSLFWYQQALGQGPEFLTYFQNEAQLDKSGLPSDRFFAERPEGSVSTLKIQRTQQEDSAVYLCASSPGGFYNEQFFGPGTRLTVL.

V and J are TRBV12-3 or TRBV12-4 and TRBJ2-7; TCRdb selects TRBD1, and the lack of DNA leaves this call unchecked. The CDR3 has 15 residues. The CDR3 reads CASRIGQGAYGEQYF.

V and J are TRBV7-2 and TRBJ1-5. CDR1 SGHTA and CDR2 FQGNSA come from the germline V gene. The CDR3 contains 14 residues. The CDR3 spells CASSLQALNQPQHF.

The chain links TRBV12-3 or TRBV12-4 to TRBJ2-2; TCRdb gives TRBD2 as the D gene, but with no DNA this cannot be confirmed. The CDR3 has 16 residues. Here the CDR3 reads CASSLALAGNTGELFF.